These 21 T cell receptor beta chains came from one sample sequenced in a study of blood T cell repertoires in COVID-19. Clones were sequenced by immunoSEQ multiplex PCR, and TCRdb holds only the in-frame ones, with some missing. The table shows 250,000 to 300,000 clones, with around 90% occurring only once. Sequenced material: peripheral blood. These receptor sequences come from a man aged 50 to 59 with acute or convalescent COVID-19.

J is TRBJ2-2 and V is TRBV2; 7 nucleotides line up with TRBD1. The germline V gene has CDR1 SNHLY and CDR2 FYNNEI. J gave up 4 bases and V 6 bases, and 5 bases lay outside the gene matches. The CDR3 runs 14 residues. The chain's CDR3 is CASRGTVSTGELFF. The DNA for the CDR3 is TGTGCCAGCAGGGGGACAGTAAGCACCGGGGAGCTGTTTTTT.

The V call is TRBV5-6, the J call TRBJ2-2; possibly TRBD1 for D (5 bases). Germline V gene data show CDR1 as SGHDT and CDR2 as YYEEEE. The CDR3 is 15 amino acids. The V end lost 1 base, the J end lost 2 bases, and 9 bases lay between the germline ends. For the CDR3, the DNA is TGTGCCAGCAGCTTGTTGCGGACAAACACCGGGGAGCTGTTTTTT. Its protein product is CASSLLRTNTGELFF.

The chain joins TRBV12-5 to TRBJ1-1; TRBD1 aligns across 10 bases. Germline values: CDR1 LGHNT, CDR2 FRNRAP. The CDR3 runs 16 residues. The V segment lost 6 bases and the J segment 5 bases; nucleotides outside the gene matches: 12. For the CDR3, the DNA is TGTGCTAGTGGGTTGACAGGGGGCGCAAGGAAGACTGAAGCTTTCTTT. Encoded protein: CASGLTGGARKTEAFF.

The chain couples TRBV14 to TRBJ2-1; 9 nucleotides match TRBD2. The CDR3 runs to 16 residues. Trimming at V came to 1 base and at J to 2 bases, leaving 3 bases not matched to a gene. CDR1 is SGHDN, CDR2 FVKESK, per germline. The CDR3 DNA reads TGTGCCAGCAGCCAAGGTAGCGGGGGCACCTACAATGAGCAGTTCTTC. Translating gives CASSQGSGGTYNEQFF.

This sequence joins TRBV9 and TRBJ2-3; the D gene is possibly TRBD2 (7 bases). The CDR3 length is 17 residues. Germline-derived CDR1 and CDR2 are SGDLS and YYNGEE. Trimming took 0 bases from V and 3 from J, leaving 17 bases between them. The CDR3 reads CASSVGSQGRETDTQYF. CDR3 nucleotide sequence: TGTGCCAGCAGCGTAGGAAGCCAGGGGAGGGAAACAGATACGCAGTATTTT. Together with reference TRBV9 and TRBJ2-3, the CDR3 gives the full variable domain: DSGVTQTPKHLITATGQRVTLRCSPRSGDLSVYWYQQSLDQGLQFLIQYYNGEERAKGNILERFSAQQFPDLHSELNLSSLELGDSALYFCASSVGSQGRETDTQYFGPGTRLTVL.

This chain joins TRBV30 and TRBJ2-7; D is uncertain. Trimming removed 0 bases at V and 3 bases at J, with 6 bases between. The CDR3 is made up of 12 amino acids. Germline lookup yields CDR1 GTSNPN and CDR2 SVGIG (reference sequence). DNA of the CDR3: TGTGCCTGGAGTGTACTCGTCTACGAGCAGTACTTC. Its protein is CAWSVLVYEQYF.

In its sample, this clone was seen a few times. The chain carries TRBV25-1 and TRBJ2-7; perhaps TRBD1 as D (6 bases). The length of the CDR3 is 14 residues. Germline assignment: CDR1 MGHDK and CDR2 SYGVNS. V dropped 3 bases and J dropped 11 bases, with 20 bases sitting between them. The CDR3 DNA reads TGTGCCAGCAGTGAGGGTAGGTGGACAGTCGGAAAGTACTTC. As protein: CASSEGRWTVGKYF.

This chain links TRBV5-1 with TRBJ1-4, with D perhaps matching TRBD1 (6 bases). Trimming took off 0 bases at V and 6 bases at J, with 21 bases between the two ends. Looked up from germline, CDR1 is SGHRS and CDR2 is YFSETQ. CDR3 length: 18 residues. The CDR3: CASSLVQGPIPRDEKLFF. The CDR3 bases are TGCGCCAGCAGCTTGGTGCAGGGGCCCATCCCCAGGGATGAAAAACTGTTTTTT.

The chain links TRBV30 to TRBJ1-6, with 7 positions matching TRBD1. This CDR3 has 13 amino acids. Germline V gives CDR1 GTSNPN, CDR2 SVGIG (reference sequence). Trimming took 6 bases from V and 10 from J; bases not matched to a gene: 9. The CDR3 protein is CACLRQGGSPLHF. CDR3 sequence (DNA): TGTGCCTGTCTTCGACAGGGTGGGTCACCCCTCCACTTT. The whole variable domain, filled in from reference TRBV30 and TRBJ1-6, reads SQTIHQWPATLVQPVGSPLSLECTVEGTSNPNLYWYRQAAGRGLQLLFYSVGIGQISSEVPQNLSASRPQDRQFILSSKKLLLSDSGFYLCACLRQGGSPLHFGNGTRLTVT.

The rearrangement uses TRBV30 and TRBJ1-5; D perhaps matches TRBD1 (6 bases). Germline CDR1 reads GTSNPN; CDR2 reads SVGIG (reference sequence). Between the trimmed V and J ends, which lost 3 bases and 1 base, there was a span of 13 bases. The length of the CDR3 is 15 residues. The DNA of the CDR3 is TGTGCCTGGAGGGCTACAGGGCCCAGCAATCAGCCCCAGCATTTT. This gives the protein CAWRATGPSNQPQHF.

In regard to this clone: Germline is not matched at one junction end, which may reflect a read error. The V gene is TRBV7-3, the J gene TRBJ2-2; D possibly corresponds to TRBD1 (6 bases). CDR3 length: 17 residues. Germline V gives CDR1 SGHTA, CDR2 FQGTGA. The chain's CDR3 is CASRLNRARTNTGELFF. CDR3 sequence (DNA): TGTGCCAGCAGATTAAACAGGGCCCGAACGAACACCGGGGAGCTGTTTTTT.

The chain has TRBV6-6 and TRBJ1-3; no clear D gene. Trimming shortened V by 2 bases and J by 0 bases, and 5 bases separated the two germline ends. Germline V CDR1 and CDR2: MNHNY, SVGAGI (reference sequence). The CDR3 sequence is 14 residues long. The CDR3 DNA follows: TGTGCCAGCAGTTACGGGCTCTCTGGAAACACCATATATTTT. This codes for CASSYGLSGNTIYF.

The V and J genes are TRBV2 and TRBJ2-7; TRBD2 is a possible D gene (6 bases). Between the trimmed V and J ends, which lost 8 bases and 3 bases, there was a span of 14 bases. Germline V gene lookup returns CDR1 SNHLY and CDR2 FYNNEI. This CDR3 is 13 amino acids long. CDR3 protein: CASWDSGRYEQYF. The CDR3 nucleotides are TGTGCCAGCTGGGACTCCGGGCGCTACGAGCAGTACTTC. Using reference TRBV2 and TRBJ2-7 for the parts outside the CDR3, the full variable domain is EPEVTQTPSHQVTQMGQEVILRCVPISNHLYFYWYRQILGQKVEFLVSFYNNEISEKSEIFDDQFSVERPDGSNFTLKIRSTKLEDSAMYFCASWDSGRYEQYFGPGTRLTVT.

The chain combines TRBV20-1 with TRBJ1-2; TRBD1 aligns across 7 bases. Germline CDR1 and CDR2: DFQATT and SNEGSKA (reference sequence). This CDR3 has 15 amino acids. J gave up 0 bases and V 3 bases, and 7 bases lay outside the gene matches. CDR3 in DNA: TGCAGTGCTAGTCCCGGGACAGCTCCTAACTATGGCTACACCTTC. Encoded protein: CSASPGTAPNYGYTF.

The J gene is TRBJ1-4, the V gene TRBV10-3, with D possibly matching TRBD1 (6 bases). The length of the CDR3 is 15 residues. Deletions cut 0 bases from V and 4 bases from J, with 9 bases between. The germline CDR1 and CDR2 sequences are ENHRY and SYGVKD. CDR3 coding DNA: TGTGCCATCAGTGAGTCGGGGGCACTTAATGAAAAACTGTTTTTT. As protein: CAISESGALNEKLFF.

In the case of this clone: The same CDR3 also results from other DNA sequences found in this sample. The chain joins TRBV2 to TRBJ1-1; 7 bases are a match to TRBD1. Germline V gives CDR1 SNHLY, CDR2 FYNNEI. The V segment lost 1 base and the J segment 4 bases; nucleotides outside the gene matches: 0. This CDR3 spans 13 amino acids. The CDR3 DNA is TGTGCCAGCAGTGAAGACAGGGGCACTGAAGCTTTCTTT. It specifies CASSEDRGTEAFF.

This sequence joins TRBV5-8 and TRBJ2-2; 7 bases are a match to TRBD1. Looked up from germline, CDR1 is SGHTS and CDR2 is YDEGEE. The CDR3 runs to 16 residues. Trimming removed 3 bases from V and 4 bases from J; junction bases left unmatched: 9. The CDR3: CASSWKGARGTGELFF. CDR3 coding DNA: TGTGCCAGCAGCTGGAAGGGGGCTAGGGGCACCGGGGAGCTGTTTTTT.

The V and J genes are TRBV2 and TRBJ2-7; 8 bases align to TRBD1. CDR3 length: 14 residues. Trimming took 4 bases from V and 2 from J; bases not matched to a gene: 4. Germline loops: CDR1 SNHLY, CDR2 FYNNEI. The CDR3 protein is CASSGQGATYEQYF. The DNA of the CDR3 is TGTGCCAGCAGTGGCCAGGGGGCGACCTACGAGCAGTACTTC.

The chain uses TRBV5-4 and TRBJ2-7; D perhaps matches TRBD2 (6 bases). V lost 1 base and J lost 4, with 21 bases in between. Germline CDR1 is SGHNT and CDR2 is YYREEE (reference sequence). CDR3 length equals 17 residues. As DNA, the CDR3 is TGTGCCAGCAGCTTGAGTCGCTTCGGCAGGGAGGAGTACGAGCAGTACTTC. Protein: CASSLSRFGREEYEQYF.

This clone was recorded only once. The J gene is TRBJ2-7, the V gene TRBV2; D gene uncertain. The CDR3 contains 11 residues. Deletions cut 8 bases from V and 3 bases from J, with 8 bases between. The germline gives CDR1 SNHLY, CDR2 FYNNEI. This CDR3 reads CASLIGYEQYF. In nucleotides, the CDR3 is TGTGCCAGCTTAATCGGCTACGAGCAGTACTTC.

The chain employs TRBV7-3 and TRBJ2-6; D might be TRBD1 (5 bases). Germline CDR1 is SGHTA and CDR2 is FQGTGA. V gave up 5 bases and J gave up 0 bases, with 11 bases separating them. The CDR3 is made up of 16 amino acids. The DNA of the CDR3 is TGTGCCAGCAGCCAGGGCGGTTTCTCTGGGGCCAACGTCCTGACTTTC. Its translation: CASSQGGFSGANVLTF.